This T cell receptor beta chain was captured in a study of blood T cell repertoires in COVID-19. The J segment lost 3 bases and the V segment lost 5 bases, leaving 7 bases of the junction unmatched. Germline-derived CDR1 and CDR2 are MNHEY and SVGEGT. The CDR3 runs 14 residues. The method was immunoSEQ multiplex PCR; TCRdb's version includes in-frame clones alone and lacks a portion of them. The repertoire has over 50,000 clones, roughly 90% of them found once; the top ten carry less than 4.5%. The sequence came from a man between 45 and 60 years old with active COVID-19. This chain links TRBV6-2 or TRBV6-3 with TRBJ2-7; 7 bases agree with TRBD1. Specimen: peripheral blood. Written as DNA, the CDR3 is TGTGCCAGCAGTAGTCGACAGGGTGGCTACGAGCAGTACTTC. This translates into CASSSRQGGYEQYF.